This T cell receptor beta chain appears in the sequencing data of a study of early T cells in non-severe SARS-CoV-2 infection. Study-wide background: Sequencing used unsorted whole-blood bulk RNA, so chains lack pairing.

Unique molecular identifier tags were affixed to discrete cDNA molecules. TCRdb called the 5' RACE reads again in MiXCR, with one record for every CDR3 protein. The sample has 40,000 to 55,000 distinct CDR3 sequences, approximately 8.1% seen once; the top ten hold 4.5% to 7%. The CDR3 has 15 residues. V was pared by 4 bases and J by 1 base, with 13 bases between. CDR1 is LGHDT and CDR2 is YNNKEL in the germline V gene (reference sequence). This chain joins TRBV3-1 and TRBJ1-1; the D is unclear. Material for sequencing was whole blood. The receptor comes from an adult who was a healthcare worker with PCR-confirmed SARS-CoV-2 infection or an uninfected control (not recorded which). The chain's CDR3 is CASSPFIQSNTEAFF. The CDR3 nucleotides are TGTGCCAGCAGCCCCTTTATCCAGTCGAACACTGAAGCTTTCTTT.